This TCR beta chain was captured by sequencing in a study of PD-1 blockade in classical Hodgkin lymphoma. In the study overall: The study gave patients nivolumab 3 mg/kg intravenously every 2 weeks. Notes on the study in general: Complete responders started with a diversity level that resembled newly diagnosed patients at baseline. CD4+ TCR diversity climbed significantly by C4D1, unlike CD8+ TCR diversity. Healthy donors reportedly exceeded newly diagnosed patients in baseline TCR diversity.

A remark on this clone: Antigen unknown.

Following autologous stem cell transplantation, relapse occurred in every patient, and exposure to brentuximab vedotin varied. The method was immunoSEQ multiplex PCR; TCRdb's version includes in-frame clones alone and lacks a portion of them. The sample holds 150,000 or so clones, 78% seen once. This CDR3 is built from 16 residues. Germline-derived CDR1 and CDR2 are SGHNT and YYREEE (reference sequence). V was clipped by 1 base and J by 0 bases, with 11 bases between them. The sequencing used peripheral blood mononuclear cells (PBMCs), collected before the second cycle of nivolumab. The source is a human donor with classical Hodgkin lymphoma. V gene TRBV5-4 combines with J gene TRBJ2-4, with a possible D match to TRBD1 (5 bases). The DNA of the CDR3 is TGTGCCAGCAGCTTGCCCCCAGGGATAGCCAAAAACATTCAGTACTTC. It is translated as CASSLPPGIAKNIQYF.